One and the same sample provided the 29 T cell receptor beta chains below, sequenced in a study of Tregs in tolerant kidney transplant recipients. TCRdb's table, derived via immunoSEQ multiplex PCR, lists solely in-frame clones and lacks some. Altogether more than 75,000 clones are present, 90% to 95% being singletons, with the ten largest covering 0.46%. Sequenced material: CD4+ T cells from blood, taken before the transplant. Receptors were obtained from a human donor who received a combined kidney and bone marrow transplant.

This clone was observed a handful of times. J is TRBJ2-6 and V is TRBV5-4; D ambiguous. The CDR3 is made up of 15 amino acids. V was cut by 3 bases and J by 0 bases, with 7 bases left in between. From germline, CDR1 is SGHNT and CDR2 YYREEE (reference sequence). The CDR3 region is CASSSYSSGANVLTF. CDR3 sequence (DNA): TGTGCCAGCAGCTCCTACAGCTCTGGGGCCAACGTCCTGACTTTC.

CDR3 DNA sequence: TGTGCCAGCAGCGTCGGGCCAGGCGGGGAGACCCAGTACTTC. This codes for CASSVGPGGETQYF. This chain uses TRBV9 with TRBJ2-5; D is perhaps TRBD2 (5 bases). CDR1 SGDLS and CDR2 YYNGEE come from the germline V gene. CDR3 length equals 14 residues. Trimming cost V 2 bases and J 5 bases, with 13 bases left between them.

About this clone: One junction end disagrees with the germline gene, perhaps due to a read error. Other DNA sequences within the sample encode an identical CDR3. V and J are TRBV2 and TRBJ1-2; 9 bases are a match to TRBD1. This CDR3 is built from 15 residues. CDR1 and CDR2 (germline): SNHLY, FYNNEI. Here the CDR3 DNA reads TGTGCCAGCAGCTACACGGGACAGGGCCTCGCTGGCTATACCTTC. Residues: CASSYTGQGLAGYTF. The full variable domain, rest sourced from reference TRBV2 and TRBJ1-2, is EPEVTQTPSHQVTQMGQEVILRCVPISNHLYFYWYRQILGQKVEFLVSFYNNEISEKSEIFDDQFSVERPDGSNFTLKIRSTKLEDSAMYFCASSYTGQGLAGYTFGSGTRLTVV.

This chain connects TRBV5-8 to TRBJ2-5; tentative D call: TRBD1 (6 bases). V was trimmed by 4 bases and J by 2 bases, leaving 12 bases between them. Germline V gene data show CDR1 as SGHTS and CDR2 as YDEGEE. The length of the CDR3 is 14 residues. DNA of the CDR3: TGTGCCAGCAGCCCGACAGGCGGACAAGAGACCCAGTACTTC. Translated: CASSPTGGQETQYF.

V usage is TRBV5-4 and J usage is TRBJ2-1, with 9 bases aligning to TRBD1. J gave up 7 bases and V 4 bases, and 6 bases lay outside the gene matches. The CDR3 is made up of 14 amino acids. In germline, CDR1 is SGHNT, CDR2 YYREEE (reference sequence). The CDR3 sequence is CASSTGGAWNEQFF. CDR3 sequence (DNA): TGTGCCAGCAGCACAGGGGGCGCTTGGAATGAGCAGTTCTTC.

In its sample, this clone was seen once. The V gene is TRBV11-2, the J gene TRBJ1-1, with no clear D. This CDR3 region has 12 residues. V was trimmed by 5 bases and J by 6 bases, leaving 10 bases between them. Per the germline V gene, CDR1 is SGHAT and CDR2 is FQNNGV. The CDR3 protein is CASSRRGAEAFF. The CDR3 DNA reads as TGTGCCAGCAGCCGGAGAGGCGCTGAAGCTTTCTTT.

Concerning this clone itself: This CDR3 is also generated by other DNA sequences in the sample. CDR3 region: CASSLTTGGSPLHF. DNA for the CDR3: TGTGCCAGCAGCTTAACGACAGGGGGATCCCCCCTCCACTTT. This chain connects TRBV7-9 to TRBJ1-6; TRBD1 agrees at 9 bases. J lost 13 bases, V lost 2 bases, and 6 bases had no gene match. This CDR3 region has 14 residues. Germline values: CDR1 SEHNR, CDR2 FQNEAQ (reference sequence).

This clone has only one observation. The chain employs TRBV6-4 and TRBJ2-3; 10 bases align to TRBD2. The V gene's germline CDR1 is MRHNA and CDR2 SNTAGT. Trimming took 5 bases from V and 2 from J; bases not matched to a gene: 4. This CDR3 has 15 amino acids. CDR3 DNA: TGTGCCAGCAGTTTAGCGGGGGGAGACACAGATACGCAGTATTTT. It yields the protein CASSLAGGDTDTQYF.

This chain links TRBV19 with TRBJ1-5; 12 nucleotides line up with TRBD1. The trim removed 3 bases at V and 8 bases at J, leaving 2 bases unmatched. Germline-derived CDR1 and CDR2 are LNHDA and SQIVND (reference sequence). The length of the CDR3 is 14 residues. The CDR3 protein is CASSIGTGGKPQHF. DNA for the CDR3: TGTGCCAGTAGTATCGGGACAGGGGGCAAGCCCCAGCATTTT.

This chain links TRBV7-3 with TRBJ1-6; maybe TRBD1 (5 bases). Trimming pared 2 bases from V and 8 bases from J, leaving 13 bases between. This CDR3 spans 15 amino acids. The germline gives CDR1 SGHTA, CDR2 FQGTGA. Here the CDR3 DNA reads TGTGCCAGCAGCTTAGACCGGACAATCGATTCACCCCTCCACTTT. Translating gives CASSLDRTIDSPLHF.

V is TRBV7-2 and J is TRBJ1-1; no reliable D call. Between the trimmed V and J ends, which lost 1 base and 3 bases, there was a span of 6 bases. CDR1 is SGHTA, CDR2 FQGNSA, per germline. The CDR3 covers 13 residues. CDR3 sequence reads: CASSLVTDTEAFF. The CDR3, as DNA: TGTGCCAGCAGCTTAGTCACGGACACTGAAGCTTTCTTT. Together with reference TRBV7-2 and TRBJ1-1, the CDR3 gives the full variable domain: GAGVSQSPSNKVTEKGKDVELRCDPISGHTALYWYRQSLGQGLEFLIYFQGNSAPDKSGLPSDRFSAERTGGSVSTLTIQRTQQEDSAVYLCASSLVTDTEAFFGQGTRLTVV.

This clone was recorded once. The chain's CDR3 is CTSSQRQGTSYNEQFF. DNA of the CDR3: TGCACCAGCAGCCAGCGACAGGGGACCTCCTACAATGAGCAGTTCTTC. V gene TRBV1 combines with J gene TRBJ2-1; the table calls TRBD1, which could not be checked here. TRBV1 is reported as a pseudogene. The CDR3 totals 16 residues.

The chain employs TRBV19 and TRBJ2-3; tentative D call: TRBD2 (6 bases). V shed 10 bases and J shed 1 base, with 18 bases lying between them. There are 15 residues in the CDR3. Looked up from germline, CDR1 is LNHDA and CDR2 is SQIVND (reference sequence). The CDR3 reads CATSREPLRTDTQYF. The CDR3 DNA reads TGTGCCACCTCCCGGGAGCCACTTCGCACAGATACGCAGTATTTT. Supplemented by reference TRBV19 and TRBJ2-3, the full variable domain reads DGGITQSPKYLFRKEGQNVTLSCEQNLNHDAMYWYRQDPGQGLRLIYYSQIVNDFQKGDIAEGYSVSREKKESFPLTVTSAQKNPTAFYLCATSREPLRTDTQYFGPGTRLTVL.

In the case of this clone: The same CDR3 also results from other DNA sequences found in this sample. This rearrangement joins TRBV18 to TRBJ2-7; 9 positions agree with TRBD1. The V and J ends lost 3 bases and 4 bases, in that order; junction bases with no gene match: 13. Looked up from germline, CDR1 is KGHSH and CDR2 is LQKENI. The CDR3 has 17 amino acids. CDR3 nucleotide sequence: TGTGCCAGCTCACCGACTCGTTTAGGACAGGGGTTTTACGAGCAGTACTTC. It translates to CASSPTRLGQGFYEQYF.

The gene calls are TRBV13 and TRBJ2-2; D is possibly TRBD1 (6 bases). The CDR3 contains 13 residues. V lost 3 bases, J lost 7 bases, and 9 bases lay in between. The germline gives CDR1 PRHDT, CDR2 FYEKMQ (reference sequence). The DNA for the CDR3 is TGTGCCAGCAGCTTTTACAGGGTCGGGGAGCTGTTTTTT. This codes for CASSFYRVGELFF.

The chain joins TRBV5-1 to TRBJ2-1; 8 bases are shared with TRBD2. J gave up 5 bases and V 0 bases, and 1 base lay outside the gene matches. This CDR3 comprises 14 residues. Germline V gives CDR1 SGHRS, CDR2 YFSETQ. CDR3 loop: CASSLGLANNEQFF. In DNA, the CDR3 is TGCGCCAGCAGCTTGGGACTAGCGAACAATGAGCAGTTCTTC.

V is TRBV19 and J is TRBJ2-1, with 10 bases aligning to TRBD2. Germline V gives CDR1 LNHDA, CDR2 SQIVND (reference sequence). V lost 3 bases to trimming and J lost 6 bases; unmatched junction nucleotides: 5. This CDR3 has 15 amino acids. The CDR3 region is CASSMKSSGGNEQFF. CDR3 bases: TGTGCCAGTAGTATGAAATCTAGCGGGGGCAATGAGCAGTTCTTC.

This clone showed up just once. The chain is built from TRBV2 and TRBJ1-5, with 9 bases matching TRBD1. The CDR3 has 17 amino acids. The ends lost 4 bases at V and 6 bases at J; junction bases unmatched: 13. Germline V gene lookup returns CDR1 SNHLY and CDR2 FYNNEI. The CDR3 loop is CASSVETGGSGSQPQHF. CDR3 nucleotide sequence: TGTGCCAGCAGTGTGGAGACAGGGGGGTCAGGGAGTCAGCCCCAGCATTTT. Supplemented by reference TRBV2 and TRBJ1-5, the full variable domain reads EPEVTQTPSHQVTQMGQEVILRCVPISNHLYFYWYRQILGQKVEFLVSFYNNEISEKSEIFDDQFSVERPDGSNFTLKIRSTKLEDSAMYFCASSVETGGSGSQPQHFGDGTRLSIL.

The chain has TRBV7-2 and TRBJ1-2; the D gene is possibly TRBD1 (5 bases). The CDR3 length is 14 residues. V gave up 5 bases and J gave up 4 bases, with 14 bases separating them. Germline V gives CDR1 SGHTA, CDR2 FQGNSA. CDR3 DNA sequence: TGTGCCAGCAGCGCTAGTCAGGGTACCTATGGCTACACCTTC. Its translation: CASSASQGTYGYTF.

V gene TRBV7-2 combines with J gene TRBJ2-6, with no clear D. V was clipped by 5 bases and J by 6 bases, with 14 bases between them. This CDR3 is built from 15 residues. Germline lookup yields CDR1 SGHTA and CDR2 FQGNSA. The CDR3 here is CASSPRMTTANVLTF. The CDR3 region has the DNA TGTGCCAGCAGCCCCCGGATGACAACGGCCAACGTCCTGACTTTC.

This chain links TRBV27 with TRBJ1-2; no definite D call. The CDR3 length is 13 residues. Germline V lookup: CDR1 MNHEY, CDR2 SMNVEV (reference sequence). V was shortened by 5 bases and J by 8 bases, with 15 bases between the two germline ends. CDR3 protein: CASSINIDGGYTF. The CDR3 DNA is TGTGCCAGCAGTATCAATATCGATGGCGGCTACACCTTC.

Remarks on this clone: Other DNA sequences of this sample code for an identical CDR3. The chain has TRBV6-6 and TRBJ1-6; 7 bases agree with TRBD1. Per the germline V gene, CDR1 is MNHNY and CDR2 is SVGAGI (reference sequence). V shed 2 bases, J shed 2 bases, and the junction held 3 bases outside the gene matches. CDR3 length: 16 residues. CDR3 region: CASSYRGLTYNSPLHF. Written as DNA, the CDR3 is TGTGCCAGCAGTTACAGGGGGCTGACCTATAATTCACCCCTCCACTTT.

The chain couples TRBV19 to TRBJ2-5; 9 nucleotides line up with TRBD1. The CDR3 has 15 amino acids. Unmatched junction bases numbered 12, after V lost 6 bases and J lost 7 bases. The germline V gene has CDR1 LNHDA and CDR2 SQIVND (reference sequence). CDR3 amino acids: CASRDTGGRVVTQYF. CDR3 DNA: TGTGCCAGTAGAGATACAGGGGGCCGGGTAGTGACCCAGTACTTC.

The chain uses TRBV10-3 and TRBJ1-2, with D maybe TRBD1 (6 bases). CDR3 length equals 13 residues. The germline CDR1 and CDR2 sequences are ENHRY and SYGVKD. V lost 9 bases and J lost 7, with 18 bases in between. The CDR3 DNA sequence: TGTGCCATGCAGACAGGTTCGGTTGGTGGCTACACCTTC. Encoded protein: CAMQTGSVGGYTF.

In its sample, this clone was seen once. V usage is TRBV5-1 and J usage is TRBJ2-3, with TRBD2 matching over 10 bases. Germline CDR1 and CDR2: SGHRS and YFSETQ. J lost 5 bases, V lost 0 bases, and 6 bases had no gene match. This CDR3 is 16 amino acids long. Here the CDR3 reads CASSLALAGVVDTQYF. As DNA, the CDR3 is TGCGCCAGCAGCTTGGCTCTAGCGGGGGTTGTAGATACGCAGTATTTT.

The chain couples TRBV29-1 to TRBJ2-2, with 7 bases that match TRBD1. Germline lookup yields CDR1 SQVTM and CDR2 ANQGSEA. CDR3 length equals 14 residues. V trimming: 3 bases; J trimming: 1 base; junction bases outside the gene matches: 2. The CDR3 protein is CSVEGTENTGELFF. The CDR3 coding sequence is TGCAGCGTTGAGGGGACAGAGAACACCGGGGAGCTGTTTTTT.

This chain uses TRBV7-3 with TRBJ2-3, with D possibly TRBD1 on 6 matching bases. Trimming removed 4 bases from V and 2 bases from J, with 10 bases in between. The CDR3 is 14 amino acids. Germline V gene sequence: CDR1 SGHTA, CDR2 FQGTGA. The CDR3 sequence: CASSYGQPTDTQYF. CDR3 DNA sequence: TGTGCCAGCAGCTACGGACAGCCCACAGATACGCAGTATTTT. Full variable domain (missing parts from reference TRBV7-3 and TRBJ2-3): GAGVSQTPSNKVTEKGKYVELRCDPISGHTALYWYRQSLGQGPEFLIYFQGTGAADDSGLPNDRFFAVRPEGSVSTLKIQRTERGDSAVYLCASSYGQPTDTQYFGPGTRLTVL.

This sequence joins TRBV7-2 and TRBJ2-7, with D perhaps TRBD2 (7 bases). Germline V gene sequence: CDR1 SGHTA, CDR2 FQGNSA. CDR3 length: 19 residues. Between the trimmed V and J ends, which lost 2 bases and 1 base, there was a span of 24 bases. CDR3 region: CASSLQARLRGGTSYEQYF. CDR3 nucleotide sequence: TGTGCCAGCAGCTTACAGGCTCGGTTGAGGGGGGGAACGTCCTACGAGCAGTACTTC.

This chain links TRBV7-9 with TRBJ2-3, with TRBD2 matching 7 bases. Per germline, CDR1 SEHNR and CDR2 FQNEAQ (reference sequence). The CDR3 extends over 16 amino acids. The ends lost 4 bases at V and 0 bases at J; junction bases unmatched: 7. CDR3 sequence reads: CASSSGLVKSTDTQYF. The CDR3 bases are TGTGCCAGCAGCTCAGGACTAGTAAAAAGCACAGATACGCAGTATTTT.